This T cell receptor beta chain was identified during a study of T cell responses to AZD1222 COVID-19 vaccine. In germline, CDR1 is SNHLY, CDR2 FYNNEI. J was trimmed by 4 bases and V by 3 bases; bases with no gene match: 4. The CDR3 extends over 15 amino acids. Data came from immunoSEQ multiplex PCR; TCRdb stores just in-frame clones and leaves some out. Of about 110,000 clones listed, roughly 92% are singletons. Here the sequenced sample was peripheral blood, taken 28 days after the second AZD1222 dose. The chain recombines TRBV2 with TRBJ2-3, with 10 bases aligning to TRBD2. This receptor was taken from an adult who received the AZD1222 COVID-19 vaccine. CDR3 coding DNA: TGTGCCAGCAGTGACGAAGCGGGGGGGCCAGATACGCAGTATTTT. It specifies CASSDEAGGPDTQYF.